One and the same sample provided the 27 T cell receptor beta chains below, sequenced in a study of cytomegalovirus exposure and HLA in healthy donors. The PCR used 60 Vbeta and 13 Jbeta primers. The table came from immunoSEQ multiplex PCR; TCRdb's copy has only in-frame clones and leaves some out. The sample has 150,000 to 180,000 clones; roughly 77% are singletons. The specimen sequenced was PBMCs. The receptors were sampled from a man aged 25 to 40 in good health and CMV-seropositive.

The CDR3 reads CASSFSAGVNNEQFF. The CDR3 DNA follows: TGTGCCAGCAGCTTTTCGGCAGGGGTGAACAATGAGCAGTTCTTC. This chain uses TRBV5-5 with TRBJ2-1; D might be TRBD1 (6 bases). The CDR3 consists of 15 residues. From germline, CDR1 is SGHKS and CDR2 YYEKEE (reference sequence). The V and J ends lost 2 bases and 5 bases respectively, with 14 bases between them.

J is TRBJ1-1 and V is TRBV7-6, with TRBD1 as a possible D gene (6 bases). Germline V gives CDR1 SGHVS, CDR2 FNYEAQ. V was trimmed by 3 bases and J by 6 bases, leaving 14 bases between them. This CDR3 is built from 14 residues. The CDR3, as DNA: TGTGCCAGCAGCTTGGGCAGGGGCGCGGCTGAAGCTTTCTTT. Translating gives CASSLGRGAAEAFF.

As DNA, the CDR3 is TGCGCCAGCAGCTCACAGACAGGGGGCAAGGGCGAGCAGTACTTC. It codes for CASSSQTGGKGEQYF. The chain recombines TRBV5-1 with TRBJ2-7, with 10 bases matching TRBD1. The germline gives CDR1 SGHRS, CDR2 YFSETQ. The CDR3 is 15 amino acids. With 3 bases clipped from V and 6 bases from J, the junction kept 9 bases outside the gene matches.

V is TRBV6-6 and J is TRBJ2-2; 9 bases fit TRBD2. Trimming cost V 6 bases and J 1 base; bases outside gene matches: 6. The CDR3 runs to 16 residues. From germline, CDR1 is MNHNY and CDR2 SVGAGI (reference sequence). The CDR3 sequence is CASSQTAGGNTGELFF. CDR3 nucleotide sequence: TGTGCCAGCAGCCAGACAGCGGGGGGGAACACCGGGGAGCTGTTTTTT.

The rearrangement joins TRBV11-1 to TRBJ1-2; TRBD1 might be the D (5 bases). V lost 3 bases and J 7 bases, leaving 12 bases between the germline ends. The CDR3 loop spans 13 amino acids. Germline values: CDR1 SGHAT, CDR2 FQDESV (reference sequence). CDR3 protein: CASSFRVQGGYTF. As DNA, the CDR3 is TGTGCCAGCAGCTTTCGAGTCCAGGGTGGCTACACCTTC.

The gene calls are TRBV5-4 and TRBJ2-2; 9 positions agree with TRBD1. Germline-derived CDR1 and CDR2 are SGHNT and YYREEE (reference sequence). The CDR3 has 15 residues. V dropped 4 bases and J dropped 5; count of bases not matched to a gene: 6. This CDR3 is CASSPRDRETGELFF. The CDR3 bases are TGTGCCAGCAGCCCCCGGGACAGGGAAACCGGGGAGCTGTTTTTT.

The chain recombines TRBV18 with TRBJ1-2; tentative D call: TRBD1 (6 bases). The V end lost 1 base, the J end lost 14 bases, and 14 bases lay between the germline ends. The germline gives CDR1 KGHSH, CDR2 LQKENI. The CDR3 consists of 12 residues. In DNA form, the CDR3 reads TGTGCCAGCTCACCACAGACCGGGACACCGACCTTC. Encoded protein: CASSPQTGTPTF.

The chain couples TRBV4-3 to TRBJ1-6; D is unclear. Germline loops: CDR1 LGHNA, CDR2 YSLEER. The V and J ends lost 0 bases and 0 bases respectively, with 12 bases between them. This CDR3 is 18 amino acids long. Here the CDR3 DNA reads TGCGCCAGCAGCCAAGAATTAACAGATAGCTCCTATAATTCACCCCTCCACTTT. Translating it yields CASSQELTDSSYNSPLHF.

This clone was seen a few times. The chain uses TRBV6-4 and TRBJ2-1, with TRBD2 matching over 15 bases. The germline V gene encodes CDR1 MRHNA and CDR2 SNTAGT. The CDR3 has 15 residues. The V and J ends lost 5 bases and 7 bases, in that order; junction bases with no gene match: 3. CDR3 sequence: CASSRTSGRGNEQFF. In DNA, the CDR3 is TGTGCCAGCAGTCGGACTAGCGGGAGGGGTAATGAGCAGTTCTTC.

CDR3 protein: CASSLSRGGETQYF. Here the CDR3 DNA reads TGTGCCAGCAGCTTGTCGCGGGGCGGGGAGACCCAGTACTTC. This rearrangement joins TRBV5-6 to TRBJ2-5, with TRBD2 as a possible D gene (6 bases). The CDR3 has 14 amino acids. Germline CDR1 reads SGHDT; CDR2 reads YYEEEE. Trimming left V 1 base short and J 5 bases short, with 12 bases between.

Details on this clone: In the same sample, other DNA sequences code for this CDR3. The chain recombines TRBV14 with TRBJ1-1; maybe TRBD1 (6 bases). The ends were cut back, 1 base at V and 5 bases at J, with 11 bases in the middle. Germline V gene lookup returns CDR1 SGHDN and CDR2 FVKESK. CDR3 size: 14 residues. CDR3 nucleotides: TGTGCCAGCAGCCAAGTGCCCAGGGGAACTGAAGCTTTCTTT. Its protein product is CASSQVPRGTEAFF.

The chain employs TRBV9 and TRBJ2-5, with 11 bases matching TRBD2. Germline CDR1 and CDR2: SGDLS and YYNGEE. The CDR3 is 15 amino acids. The junction had 6 bases not matched to a gene; V was cut back by 3 bases and J by 5 bases. As DNA, the CDR3 is TGTGCCAGCAGCGCCTCTAGCGGGGGGTGGGAGACCCAGTACTTC. This encodes CASSASSGGWETQYF.

The rearrangement uses TRBV4-3 and TRBJ1-2; tentative D call: TRBD1 (5 bases). The germline CDR1 and CDR2 sequences are LGHNA and YSLEER. Between the trimmed V and J ends, which lost 4 bases and 5 bases, there was a span of 14 bases. This CDR3 has 14 amino acids. The CDR3 here is CASSPGKGRYGYTF. The CDR3 region has the DNA TGCGCCAGCAGCCCCGGTAAGGGGAGGTATGGCTACACCTTC.

This clone has just a few counts. The chain links TRBV7-9 to TRBJ2-5; D call uncertain. The germline V gene has CDR1 SEHNR and CDR2 FQNEAQ (reference sequence). CDR3 length equals 13 residues. V gave up 5 bases and J gave up 5 bases, with 12 bases separating them. The CDR3 DNA reads as TGTGCCAGCAGCGGATCCGAGAGGGAGACCCAGTACTTC. Translated, it gives CASSGSERETQYF.

CDR3 in DNA: TGCGCCAGCAGCCCACAGAACGTCAACTATGGCTACACCTTC. As protein: CASSPQNVNYGYTF. The chain combines TRBV4-1 with TRBJ1-2; D unclear. CDR3 length: 14 amino acids. Trimming took 4 bases from V and 2 from J, leaving 11 bases between them. Per the germline V gene, CDR1 is MGHRA and CDR2 is YSYEKL.

J is TRBJ2-7 and V is TRBV10-3; 8 bases are a match to TRBD2. This CDR3 is built from 14 residues. CDR1 is ENHRY and CDR2 is SYGVKD in the germline V gene. V lost 4 bases and J lost 2; bases outside the gene matches: 4. CDR3 DNA sequence: TGTGCCATCAGTGGGGGAGCGGGGGCCTACGAGCAGTACTTC. Translation gives CAISGGAGAYEQYF.

This chain joins TRBV30 and TRBJ2-2, with D perhaps TRBD1 (6 bases). CDR1 and CDR2 from the germline V gene are GTSNPN and SVGIG (reference sequence). This CDR3 contains 14 residues. Trimming removed 5 bases at V and 5 bases at J, with 15 bases between. Here the CDR3 reads CAWDGSQGTGELFF. DNA of the CDR3: TGTGCCTGGGACGGATCACAGGGAACCGGGGAGCTGTTTTTT.

This chain links TRBV27 with TRBJ1-5; D is possibly TRBD1 (6 bases). This CDR3 region has 13 residues. Germline CDR1 is MNHEY and CDR2 is SMNVEV (reference sequence). Between the trimmed V and J ends, which lost 8 bases and 7 bases, there was a span of 15 bases. This CDR3 is CASWGGGYQPQHF. The CDR3 nucleotides are TGTGCCAGCTGGGGAGGGGGGTACCAGCCCCAGCATTTT.

Here the CDR3 DNA reads TGTGCCAGCAGCCCAAGCGGGCGCGACGAGCAGTACTTC. Translated: CASSPSGRDEQYF. The gene calls are TRBV28 and TRBJ2-7; D may be TRBD2 (6 bases). CDR3 length: 13 residues. Germline V lookup: CDR1 MDHEN, CDR2 SYDVKM. V gave up 6 bases and J gave up 5 bases, with 14 bases separating them.

V is TRBV27 and J is TRBJ2-2; TRBD2 is a possible D gene (5 bases). V was pared by 9 bases and J by 6 bases, with 17 bases between. The CDR3 consists of 14 residues. Germline V gene lookup returns CDR1 MNHEY and CDR2 SMNVEV (reference sequence). CDR3 nucleotide sequence: TGTGCCAGTTCGTTCGGGGTCGGGGCCGGGGAGCTGTTTTTT. This sequence encodes CASSFGVGAGELFF.

The chain recombines TRBV6-1 with TRBJ2-7; 7 nucleotides match TRBD1. CDR3 length: 17 amino acids. Trimming at V came to 4 bases and at J to 5 bases, leaving 17 bases not matched to a gene. Germline V gene lookup returns CDR1 MNHNS and CDR2 SASEGT. CDR3 in amino acids: CASSGVRGRRSNHEQYF. CDR3 nucleotide sequence: TGTGCCAGCAGTGGGGTGAGGGGGCGCAGATCAAACCACGAGCAGTACTTC.

This clone appeared a single time. This rearrangement joins TRBV5-6 to TRBJ2-1; the match to TRBD1 covers 11 bases. The CDR3 runs 16 residues. The V and J ends lost 2 bases and 7 bases, in that order; junction bases with no gene match: 8. The germline CDR1 and CDR2 sequences are SGHDT and YYEEEE. As DNA, the CDR3 is TGTGCCAGCAGCTTCGTTGGACAGGGGGCATGGAATGAGCAGTTCTTC. Protein: CASSFVGQGAWNEQFF. Together with reference TRBV5-6 and TRBJ2-1, the CDR3 gives the full variable domain: DAGVTQSPTHLIKTRGQQVTLRCSPKSGHDTVSWYQQALGQGPQFIFQYYEEEERQRGNFPDRFSGHQFPNYSSELNVNALLLGDSALYLCASSFVGQGAWNEQFFGPGTRLTVL.

V and J are TRBV25-1 and TRBJ2-1; 8 bases match TRBD2. Per germline, CDR1 MGHDK and CDR2 SYGVNS. The trim removed 2 bases at V and 5 bases at J, leaving 8 bases unmatched. This CDR3 spans 16 amino acids. The CDR3 DNA reads as TGTGCCAGCAGTGAAGTCGGGAGGGGATTAGACAATGAGCAGTTCTTC. Encoded protein: CASSEVGRGLDNEQFF.

The rearrangement links TRBV5-6 to TRBJ2-4; 11 bases are a match to TRBD1. Germline V gives CDR1 SGHDT, CDR2 YYEEEE. V shed 6 bases and J 8 bases; nucleotides not matched to a gene: 7. This CDR3 is built from 14 residues. CDR3 sequence: CASIPDRGRDIQYF. Written as DNA, the CDR3 is TGTGCCAGCATCCCGGACAGGGGGCGAGACATTCAGTACTTC.

V and J are TRBV30 and TRBJ2-5; TRBD1 matches 7 bases. Germline trimming cut 3 bases from V and 5 bases from J; bases unmatched to any gene: 15. In germline, CDR1 is GTSNPN, CDR2 SVGIG (reference sequence). This CDR3 has 16 amino acids. The CDR3 DNA reads TGTGCCTGGAGGATACTTAGACAGGGCCTCAGGGAGACCCAGTACTTC. Translation gives CAWRILRQGLRETQYF.

This chain uses TRBV15 with TRBJ2-5; 9 positions agree with TRBD1. Per germline, CDR1 LNHNV and CDR2 YYDKDF (reference sequence). This CDR3 comprises 15 residues. The junction had 6 bases not matched to a gene; V was cut back by 3 bases and J by 4 bases. The CDR3 DNA sequence: TGTGCCACCAGCAGGCAGGGACAGGGAATAGAGACCCAGTACTTC. It is translated as CATSRQGQGIETQYF.

This clone was picked up one time. The chain links TRBV6-5 to TRBJ2-5; 8 bases map to TRBD2. The assigned J gene may be wrong: the sequence end matches TRBJ2-7 better. Looked up from germline, CDR1 is MNHEY and CDR2 is SVGAGI. The length of the CDR3 is 15 residues. CDR3 sequence: CASSSPGLDIYEQYF. Written as DNA, the CDR3 is TGTGCCAGCAGTTCCCCGGGACTAGACATCTACGAGCAGTACTTC.